This T cell receptor (beta chain) was sequenced for a study of T cells after somatic rescue of genetic block. CDR1 and CDR2 (germline): SNHLY, FYNNEI. The CDR3 contains 15 residues. The V end was cut by 4 bases, the J end by 0 bases, with 11 bases between. Sequencing was performed with immunoSEQ multiplex PCR; in TCRdb, only in-frame clones are kept and a portion is missing. Of 70,000 or so clones listed, around 92% are singletons. This sequence joins TRBV2 and TRBJ2-3; a weak D match, TRBD2 (5 bases). Sequencing input: peripheral blood mononuclear cells (PBMCs). The TCR sequence derives from a man aged 35-49 years. The DNA for the CDR3 is TGTGCCAGCAGTGCCCCTAGCCATAGCACAGATACGCAGTATTTT. Its translation is CASSAPSHSTDTQYF.